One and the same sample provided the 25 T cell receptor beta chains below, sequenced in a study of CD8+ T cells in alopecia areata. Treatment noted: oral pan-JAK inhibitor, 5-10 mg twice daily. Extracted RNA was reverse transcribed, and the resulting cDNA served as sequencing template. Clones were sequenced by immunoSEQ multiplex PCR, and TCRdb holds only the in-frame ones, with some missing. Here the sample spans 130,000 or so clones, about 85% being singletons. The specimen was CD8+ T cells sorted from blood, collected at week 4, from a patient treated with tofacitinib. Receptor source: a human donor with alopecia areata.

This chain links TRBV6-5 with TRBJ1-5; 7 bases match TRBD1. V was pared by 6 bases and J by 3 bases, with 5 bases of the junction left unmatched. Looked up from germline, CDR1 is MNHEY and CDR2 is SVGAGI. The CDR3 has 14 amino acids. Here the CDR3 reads CASSKTGINQPQHF. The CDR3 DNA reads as TGTGCCAGCAGCAAGACAGGGATCAATCAGCCCCAGCATTTT.

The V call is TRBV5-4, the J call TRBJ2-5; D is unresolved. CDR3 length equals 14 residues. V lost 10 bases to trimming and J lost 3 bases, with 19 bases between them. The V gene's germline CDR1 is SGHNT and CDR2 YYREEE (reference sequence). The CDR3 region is CARRRGRDKETQYF. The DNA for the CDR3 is TGTGCCCGTCGGCGCGGTCGAGACAAAGAGACCCAGTACTTC.

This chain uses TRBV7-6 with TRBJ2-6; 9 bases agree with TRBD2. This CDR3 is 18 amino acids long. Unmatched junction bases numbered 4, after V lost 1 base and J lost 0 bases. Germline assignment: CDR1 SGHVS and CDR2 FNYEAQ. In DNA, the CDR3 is TGTGCCAGCAGCTTAGGAAGCGGGAGGTCCTCTGGGGCCAACGTCCTGACTTTC. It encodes CASSLGSGRSSGANVLTF.

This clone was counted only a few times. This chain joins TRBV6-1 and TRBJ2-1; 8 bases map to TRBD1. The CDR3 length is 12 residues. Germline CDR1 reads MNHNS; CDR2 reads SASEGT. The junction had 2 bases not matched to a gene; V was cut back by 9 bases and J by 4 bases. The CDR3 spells CASRDRYNEQFF. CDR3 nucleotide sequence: TGTGCCAGTAGGGACAGGTACAATGAGCAGTTCTTC.

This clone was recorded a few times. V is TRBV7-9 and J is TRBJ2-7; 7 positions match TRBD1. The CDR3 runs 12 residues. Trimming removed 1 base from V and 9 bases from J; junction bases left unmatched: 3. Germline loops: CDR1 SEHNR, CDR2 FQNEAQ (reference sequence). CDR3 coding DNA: TGTGCCAGCAGCTTAGTGGGGACAGCGCAGTACTTC. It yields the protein CASSLVGTAQYF.

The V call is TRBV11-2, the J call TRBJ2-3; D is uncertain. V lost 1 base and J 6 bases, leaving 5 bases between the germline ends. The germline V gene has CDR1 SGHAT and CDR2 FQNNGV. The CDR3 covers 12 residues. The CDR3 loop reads CASSLVGDTQYF. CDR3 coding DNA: TGTGCCAGCAGCTTAGTGGGGGATACGCAGTATTTT.

CDR3 coding DNA: TGTGCCAGCAGCTTGGGGGGCCTTATGTCCTACAATGAGCAGTTCTTC. Translating it yields CASSLGGLMSYNEQFF. J is TRBJ2-1 and V is TRBV7-8, with D perhaps matching TRBD1 or TRBD2 (6 bases each). CDR1 and CDR2 (germline): SGHVS, FQNEAQ. The CDR3 runs 16 residues. Deletions cut 3 bases from V and 1 base from J, with 13 bases between.

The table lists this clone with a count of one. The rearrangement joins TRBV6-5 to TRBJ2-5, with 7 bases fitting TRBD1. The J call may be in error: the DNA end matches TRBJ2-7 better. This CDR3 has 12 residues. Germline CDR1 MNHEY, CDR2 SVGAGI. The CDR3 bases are TGTGCCAGCAGCTCAGGGGGCTACGAGCAGTACTTC. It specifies CASSSGGYEQYF.

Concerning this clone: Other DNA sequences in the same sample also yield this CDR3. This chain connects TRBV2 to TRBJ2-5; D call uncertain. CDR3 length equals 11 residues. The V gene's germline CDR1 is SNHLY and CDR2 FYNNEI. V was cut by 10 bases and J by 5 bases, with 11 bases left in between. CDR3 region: CATPNRETQYF. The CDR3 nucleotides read TGTGCCACTCCAAATCGGGAGACCCAGTACTTC.

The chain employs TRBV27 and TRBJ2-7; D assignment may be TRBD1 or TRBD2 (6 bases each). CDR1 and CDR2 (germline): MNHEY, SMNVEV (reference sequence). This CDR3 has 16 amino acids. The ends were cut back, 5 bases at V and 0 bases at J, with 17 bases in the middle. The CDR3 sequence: CASSPTGGGSSYEQYF. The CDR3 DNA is TGTGCCAGCAGTCCAACAGGAGGGGGAAGCTCCTACGAGCAGTACTTC.

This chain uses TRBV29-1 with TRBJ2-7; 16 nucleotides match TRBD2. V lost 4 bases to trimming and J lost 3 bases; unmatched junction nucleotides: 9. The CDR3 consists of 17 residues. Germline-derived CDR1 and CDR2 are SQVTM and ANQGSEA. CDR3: CSVVVGTSGRAGYEQYF. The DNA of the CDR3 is TGCAGCGTTGTGGTCGGGACTAGCGGGAGGGCCGGCTACGAGCAGTACTTC.

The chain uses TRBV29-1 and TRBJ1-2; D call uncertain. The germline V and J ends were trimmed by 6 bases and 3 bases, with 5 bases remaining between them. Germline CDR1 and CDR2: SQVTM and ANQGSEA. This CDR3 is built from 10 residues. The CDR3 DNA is TGCAGCGTCCCAGACTATGGCTACACCTTC. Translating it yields CSVPDYGYTF.

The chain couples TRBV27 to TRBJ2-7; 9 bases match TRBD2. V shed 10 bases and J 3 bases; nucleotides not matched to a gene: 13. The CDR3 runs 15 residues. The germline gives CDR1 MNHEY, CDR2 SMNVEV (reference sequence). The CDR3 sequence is CATFGGGASGYEQYF. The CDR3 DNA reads TGTGCCACCTTTGGCGGGGGGGCTTCGGGCTACGAGCAGTACTTC.

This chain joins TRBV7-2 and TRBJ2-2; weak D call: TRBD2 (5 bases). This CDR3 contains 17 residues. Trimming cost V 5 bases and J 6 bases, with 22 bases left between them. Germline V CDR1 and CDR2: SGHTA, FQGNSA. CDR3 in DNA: TGTGCCAGCAGCCCTGATGTTGGGTGGTTGGAGGCCGGGGAGCTGTTTTTT. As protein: CASSPDVGWLEAGELFF.

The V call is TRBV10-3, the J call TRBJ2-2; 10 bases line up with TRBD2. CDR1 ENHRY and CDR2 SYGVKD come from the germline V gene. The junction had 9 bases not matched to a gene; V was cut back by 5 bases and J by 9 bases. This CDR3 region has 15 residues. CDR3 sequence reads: CAISSSGRRGRELFF. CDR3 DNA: TGTGCCATCAGTTCTAGCGGGAGAAGAGGCCGGGAGCTGTTTTTT.

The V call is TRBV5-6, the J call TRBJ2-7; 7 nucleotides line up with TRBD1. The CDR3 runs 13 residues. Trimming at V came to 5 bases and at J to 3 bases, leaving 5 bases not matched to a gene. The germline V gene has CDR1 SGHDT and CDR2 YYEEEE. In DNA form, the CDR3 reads TGTGCCAGCAGATTCACAGGGGACTACGAGCAGTACTTC. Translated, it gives CASRFTGDYEQYF. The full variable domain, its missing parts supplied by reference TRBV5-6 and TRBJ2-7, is DAGVTQSPTHLIKTRGQQVTLRCSPKSGHDTVSWYQQALGQGPQFIFQYYEEEERQRGNFPDRFSGHQFPNYSSELNVNALLLGDSALYLCASRFTGDYEQYFGPGTRLTVT.

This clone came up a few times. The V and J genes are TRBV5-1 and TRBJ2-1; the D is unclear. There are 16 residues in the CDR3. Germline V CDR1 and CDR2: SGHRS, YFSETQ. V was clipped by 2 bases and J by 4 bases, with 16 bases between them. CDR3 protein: CASSFRQDVSYNEQFF. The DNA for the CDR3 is TGCGCCAGCAGCTTTCGGCAGGACGTGAGTTACAATGAGCAGTTCTTC.

CDR3 nucleotide sequence: TGCAGCGTTGAATCGACTAGCGGGACGCCGTTACCCTACGAGCAGTACTTC. Residues: CSVESTSGTPLPYEQYF. The V gene is TRBV29-1, the J gene TRBJ2-7, with 11 nucleotides matching TRBD2. Germline V gene lookup returns CDR1 SQVTM and CDR2 ANQGSEA. Trimming removed 2 bases from V and 2 bases from J; junction bases left unmatched: 11. There are 17 residues in the CDR3.

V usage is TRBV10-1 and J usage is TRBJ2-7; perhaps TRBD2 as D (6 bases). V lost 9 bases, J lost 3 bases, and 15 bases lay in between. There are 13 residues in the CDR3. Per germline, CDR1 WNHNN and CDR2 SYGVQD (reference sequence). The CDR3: CARSKGRHYEQYF. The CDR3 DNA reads TGCGCCAGATCGAAGGGGAGGCACTACGAGCAGTACTTC.

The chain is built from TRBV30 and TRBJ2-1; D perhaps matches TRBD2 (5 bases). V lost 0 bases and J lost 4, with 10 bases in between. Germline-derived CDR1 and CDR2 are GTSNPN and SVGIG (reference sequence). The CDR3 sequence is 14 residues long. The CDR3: CAWSVGGPYNEQFF. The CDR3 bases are TGTGCCTGGAGTGTGGGCGGGCCATACAATGAGCAGTTCTTC.

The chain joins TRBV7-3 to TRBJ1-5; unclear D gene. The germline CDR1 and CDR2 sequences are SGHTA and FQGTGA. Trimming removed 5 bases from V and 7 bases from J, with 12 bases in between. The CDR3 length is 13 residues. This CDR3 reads CASSPTPGQPQHF. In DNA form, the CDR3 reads TGTGCCAGCAGCCCGACACCCGGGCAGCCCCAGCATTTT.

This CDR3 reads CSVERPGGFQETQYF. The CDR3 DNA follows: TGCAGCGTTGAGAGGCCGGGGGGATTTCAAGAGACCCAGTACTTC. The chain recombines TRBV29-1 with TRBJ2-5; TRBD2 matches at 7 bases. Looked up from germline, CDR1 is SQVTM and CDR2 is ANQGSEA. Trimming took 3 bases from V and 2 from J; bases not matched to a gene: 9. CDR3 length equals 15 residues.

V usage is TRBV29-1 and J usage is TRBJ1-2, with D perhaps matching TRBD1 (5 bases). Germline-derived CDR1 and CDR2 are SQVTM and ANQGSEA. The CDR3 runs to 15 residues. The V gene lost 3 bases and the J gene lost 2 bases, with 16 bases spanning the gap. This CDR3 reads CSVDTGLGENYGYTF. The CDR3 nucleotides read TGCAGCGTTGACACTGGGTTGGGGGAAAACTATGGCTACACCTTC.

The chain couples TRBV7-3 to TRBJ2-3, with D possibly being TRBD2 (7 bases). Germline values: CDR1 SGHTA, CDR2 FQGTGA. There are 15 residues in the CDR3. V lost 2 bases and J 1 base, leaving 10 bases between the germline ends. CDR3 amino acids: CASSLVGGRTDTQYF. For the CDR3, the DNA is TGTGCCAGCAGCTTAGTCGGGGGGCGCACAGATACGCAGTATTTT.

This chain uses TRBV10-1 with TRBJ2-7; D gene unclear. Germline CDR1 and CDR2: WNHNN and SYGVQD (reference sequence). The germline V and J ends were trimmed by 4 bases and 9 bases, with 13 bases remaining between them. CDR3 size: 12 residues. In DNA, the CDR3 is TGCGCCAGCAGTGGTCAGGATCTCGGGCAGTACTTC. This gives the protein CASSGQDLGQYF.